A selection of T cell receptor beta chains follows, all from one sample in a study of cytomegalovirus exposure and HLA in healthy donors. Generated by immunoSEQ multiplex PCR, the TCRdb table keeps only in-frame clones and is missing some. The profile shows around 180,000 clones, roughly 83% of them singletons. The sample comprised PBMCs. The receptors originated from a woman under 30 in good health and CMV-seronegative. Each CDR3 is given without its conserved first and last residue. Fields, in order: CDR3 protein, D gene, V gene. The D gene is left open where the match is weak.

ASSIGRTQY - TRBV19
ASSQTGTNSYNEQF TRBD2 TRBV4-2
AWSRRASGNTIY - TRBV30
ASSRPGQGDQPQH TRBD1 TRBV14
ASSAPGTGGTGELF TRBD1 TRBV25-1
ASSQGIAGGATGELF TRBD2 TRBV4-1
ASSESTFRGPLSGANVLT - TRBV10-2
ASSSTGSPQYGYT - TRBV7-9
ATSSPQGDLTDTQY TRBD1 TRBV15
ASSYERQGYQPQH - TRBV6-6
ASSAATGTGGGGYT - TRBV18
ASSLGTGGSYNSPLH TRBD1 TRBV5-4
ASRPGHLNTGELF - TRBV10-1
ASSVDRGIGTDTQY TRBD1 TRBV9
ASSLSPRGGRDGYT - TRBV5-1
ASSPGQGPSYEQY TRBD1 TRBV11-1
ATSRDATGGGEQY - TRBV15
ASKSSVSTDTQY - TRBV5-1
ASSTLSGASGEQF TRBD2 TRBV28
ASSYGRGDEQF - TRBV6-5
ASSRLPGYNSPLH - TRBV4-1
ASSGTGGGTGELF TRBD1 TRBV6-1
ASSWGGSYEQY - TRBV11-2
ASSFRASYFGTGELF - TRBV7-9
ASSFGQPNTEAF - TRBV27
AVTTQGPPRTEAF - TRBV10-3
ASSQSGQGGYGYT TRBD1 TRBV7-9
ASSRTAGTYNEQF - TRBV5-4
ASSRGGGLNTEAF - TRBV9
SAETGEDYGYT TRBD1 TRBV29-1
AWSRDSLDQPQH TRBD1 TRBV30
ASSFSGGNEKLF - TRBV27
ASSLGGFDNSPLH - TRBV11-3
ASSKTRTGGNTGELF TRBD1 TRBV2
ASTYGLVMNTEAF - TRBV5-1
ASNYGWLGTSFQETQY - TRBV2
ASSRSTDTQY - TRBV6-1
ASSLAVTDTQY - TRBV5-4
ASSHRAGINYGYT - TRBV5-6
ASSLQGAPWANVLT TRBD1 TRBV19
ASSLGTVLAQETQY TRBD1 TRBV5-1
ASRTGATDTQY TRBD1 TRBV6-1